This T cell receptor beta chain was sequenced in a study of T-cell memory formation after mild COVID-19. J lost 4 bases, V lost 5 bases, and 10 bases had no gene match. The CDR3 consists of 15 residues. Germline V gives CDR1 MNHEY, CDR2 SVGEGT. This clonotype appeared once. The antigen remains undetermined. MiXCR, applied by TCRdb to the 5' RACE reads, yields one record per CDR3 protein. In the table there are some 320,000 distinct CDR3 sequences, approximately 16% of which are singletons. Study-level points and caveats: While clones contracting from day 15 to 85 were balanced between CD4 and CD8, later expanders leaned CD4+.

The receptor was isolated from a man between 18 and 29 years old who had mild COVID-19 (a few samples of this study predate the infection). Cell type and time point are not known. The gene calls are TRBV6-2 or TRBV6-3 and TRBJ2-7, with TRBD2 identical over 8 bases. Specimen: PBMCs or a T cell subset sorted from them (not recorded which). The CDR3 spells CASSPSGGGPYEQYV. The CDR3 bases are TGTGCCAGCAGTCCCTCGGGAGGGGGGCCTTACGAGCAGTACGTC.